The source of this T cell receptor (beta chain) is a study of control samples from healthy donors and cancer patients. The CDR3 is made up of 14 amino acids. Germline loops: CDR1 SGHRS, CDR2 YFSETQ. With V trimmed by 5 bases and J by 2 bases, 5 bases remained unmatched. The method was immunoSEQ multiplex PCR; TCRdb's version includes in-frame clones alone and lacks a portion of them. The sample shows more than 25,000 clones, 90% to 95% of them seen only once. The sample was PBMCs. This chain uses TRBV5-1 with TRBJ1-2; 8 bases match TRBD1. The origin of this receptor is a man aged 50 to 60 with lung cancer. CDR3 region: CASRGDRSNYGYTF. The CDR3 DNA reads TGCGCCAGCAGGGGGGACAGGTCAAACTATGGCTACACCTTC.